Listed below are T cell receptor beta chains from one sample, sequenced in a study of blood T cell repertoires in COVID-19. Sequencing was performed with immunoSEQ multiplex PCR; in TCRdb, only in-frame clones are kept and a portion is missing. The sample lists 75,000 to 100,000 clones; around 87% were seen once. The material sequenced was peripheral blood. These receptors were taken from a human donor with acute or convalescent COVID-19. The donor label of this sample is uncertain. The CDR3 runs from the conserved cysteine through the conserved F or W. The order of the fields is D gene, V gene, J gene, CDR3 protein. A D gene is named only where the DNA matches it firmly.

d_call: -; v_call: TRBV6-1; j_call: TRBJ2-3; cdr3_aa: CASSEHYTDTQYF
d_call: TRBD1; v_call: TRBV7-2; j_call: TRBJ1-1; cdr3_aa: CASSFTRGTEAFF
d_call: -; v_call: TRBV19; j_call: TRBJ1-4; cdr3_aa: CASTSGTTDEKLFF
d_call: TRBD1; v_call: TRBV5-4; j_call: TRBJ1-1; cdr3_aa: CASSLGRDRTEAFF
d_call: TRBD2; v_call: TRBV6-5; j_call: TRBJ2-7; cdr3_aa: CASTGLAGYEQYF
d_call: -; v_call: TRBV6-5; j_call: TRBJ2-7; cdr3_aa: CASLRRGRSYEQYF
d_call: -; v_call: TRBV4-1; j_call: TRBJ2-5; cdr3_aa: CASSQAGRGKQETQYF
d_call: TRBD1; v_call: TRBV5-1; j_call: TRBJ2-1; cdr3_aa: CASSLGQGFINEQFF
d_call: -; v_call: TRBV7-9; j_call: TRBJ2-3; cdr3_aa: CASSSPRGSSTDTQYF
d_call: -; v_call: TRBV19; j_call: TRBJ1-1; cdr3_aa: CASRTGRLTEAFF
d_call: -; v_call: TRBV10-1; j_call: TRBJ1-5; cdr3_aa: CASRGHSHSQPQHF
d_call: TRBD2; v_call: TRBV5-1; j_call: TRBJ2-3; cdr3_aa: CASSYLAGVTDTQYF
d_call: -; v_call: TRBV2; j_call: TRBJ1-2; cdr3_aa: CASSEAFVYTF
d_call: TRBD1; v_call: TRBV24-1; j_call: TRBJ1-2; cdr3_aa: CATSDTTGEVYGYTF
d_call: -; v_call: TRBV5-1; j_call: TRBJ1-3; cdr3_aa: CASRREPQGQAGNTIYF
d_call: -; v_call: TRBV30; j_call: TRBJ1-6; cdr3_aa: CAWSGSGSSYNSPLHF
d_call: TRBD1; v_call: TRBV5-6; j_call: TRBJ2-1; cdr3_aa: CASNVLGQGYNEQFF
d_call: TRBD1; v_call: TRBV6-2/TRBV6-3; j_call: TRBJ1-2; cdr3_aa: CASSYPDRGYTF
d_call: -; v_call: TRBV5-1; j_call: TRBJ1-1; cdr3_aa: CASSLGEAYTEAFF
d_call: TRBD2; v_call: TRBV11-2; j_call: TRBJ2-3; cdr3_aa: CASSLLDWGTSTDTQYF
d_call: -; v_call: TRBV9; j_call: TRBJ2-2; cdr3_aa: CASSQGHSNTGELFF
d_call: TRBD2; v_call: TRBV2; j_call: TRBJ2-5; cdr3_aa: CASSPTRLAGETQYF
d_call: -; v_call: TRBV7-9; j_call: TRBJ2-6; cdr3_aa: CASSLRTGSGANVLTF
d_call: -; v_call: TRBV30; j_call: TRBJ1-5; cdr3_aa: CACSPDSSNQPQHF
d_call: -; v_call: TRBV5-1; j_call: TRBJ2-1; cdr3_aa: CASRPEGGGNEQFF
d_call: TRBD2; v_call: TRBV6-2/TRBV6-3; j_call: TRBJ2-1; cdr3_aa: CASSREGLGHNEQFF
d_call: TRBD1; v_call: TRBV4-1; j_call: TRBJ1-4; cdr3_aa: CASSQDRDRRSEKLFF
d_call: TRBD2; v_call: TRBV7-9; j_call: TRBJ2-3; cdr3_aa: CASSRTSEDTQYF
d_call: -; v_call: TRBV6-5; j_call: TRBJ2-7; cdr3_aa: CASSPLVSRDEQYF
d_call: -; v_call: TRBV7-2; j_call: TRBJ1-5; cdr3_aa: CASSLQSNQPQHF
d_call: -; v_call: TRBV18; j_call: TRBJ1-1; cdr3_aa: CASSPPRQALGTEAFF
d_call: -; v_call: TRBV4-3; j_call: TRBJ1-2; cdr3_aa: CASSQQGSNYGYTF
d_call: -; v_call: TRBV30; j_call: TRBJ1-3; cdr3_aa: CAWSTGPGNTIYF
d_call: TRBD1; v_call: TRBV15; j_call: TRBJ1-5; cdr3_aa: CATSRGGQGASWGQPQHF
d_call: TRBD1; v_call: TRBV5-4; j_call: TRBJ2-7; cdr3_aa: CASSAGDRVYEQYF
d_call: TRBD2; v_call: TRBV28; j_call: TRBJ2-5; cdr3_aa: CASSVRQLAGRQETQYF
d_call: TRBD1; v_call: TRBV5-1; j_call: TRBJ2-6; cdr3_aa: CASSQTGLSGANVLTF
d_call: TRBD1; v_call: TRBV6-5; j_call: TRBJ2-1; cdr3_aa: CASSNGQGRYNEQFF
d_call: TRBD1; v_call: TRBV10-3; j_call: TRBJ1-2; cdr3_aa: CAITTGGSNYGYTF
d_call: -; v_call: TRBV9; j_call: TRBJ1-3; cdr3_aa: CASSVGPGDTIYF
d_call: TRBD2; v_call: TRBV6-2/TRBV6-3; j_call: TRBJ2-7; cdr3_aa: CASSTSGGSYEQYF
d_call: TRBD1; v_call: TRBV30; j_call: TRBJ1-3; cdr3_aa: CAWQRTGTGNTIYF